This T cell receptor beta chain was obtained from a study of CD8 T cells in ankylosing spondylitis (TCRdb year 2017). General notes on the study: The study set out to find disease-linked TCR variants by profiling T cell receptor beta repertoires in ankylosing spondylitis patients and healthy donors. In total, the full study cohort was made up of some 100 healthy donors and approximately 27 ankylosing spondylitis patients. Peripheral blood was sampled, and synovial fluid was also collected from ankylosing spondylitis patients. The study at large found these results: Some motif variants had previously been reported in the synovial fluid and blood of reactive arthritis patients, which suggests shared mechanisms of disease initiation. According to the report, matched synovial fluid samples from ankylosing spondylitis patients were significantly enriched for the disease-linked clones. Blood from ankylosing spondylitis patients appeared to be characterized by a TCR beta motif made up of under ten highly homologous amino acid variants. In peripheral blood, the disease-linked clones were found at relatively low frequencies and had a CD8+ phenotype.

Ends trimmed: V by 0 bases, J by 10 bases; bases unmatched to a gene: 8. The CDR3 runs 16 amino acids, cysteine and phenylalanine included. Just CDR3 DNA is preserved here, 48 bases in frame from base 1. From the germline V gene, CDR1 is LGHNA and CDR2 is YNFKEQ. Instrument used: Illumina HiSeq 2500. TCR beta libraries were prepared by quantitative 5'-RACE with molecular barcodes. Concerning the study's data processing: A new computational method based on a probabilistic model of VDJ rearrangement was used to identify disease-linked TCR variants. The public reads were reanalyzed by TCRdb: fastp trimming at Q25, MiXCR alignment, in-frame beta chains only. Records with the same CDR3 protein are collapsed into one entry carrying the most frequent genes and DNA. The V and J calls come from TCRdb's annotation, not from the publication. In this sample the table shows about 310,000 distinct CDR3 sequences, around 21% of which occur a single time. The ten largest clones take up 3% to 4% of the sample.

This clonotype has just a few counts. Which antigen it targets is not known. Base quality data are lacking; no much larger clone is found one base away. The sequence was obtained from a female donor with ankylosing spondylitis or in good health (not recorded which). Sequenced input: blood, either unsorted or a sorted T cell fraction (not recorded which). The chain couples TRBV4-2 to TRBJ1-6; TRBD1 matches 8 bases in the middle. The CDR3 reads as follows: CASSQDLQGAGSPLHF. At the DNA level, the sequence is TGTGCCAGCAGCCAAGATCTCCAGGGGGCTGGATCACCCCTCCACTTT.